These 26 T cell receptor beta chains came from one sample sequenced in a study of T cells after somatic rescue of genetic block. Sequenced by immunoSEQ multiplex PCR; TCRdb stores in-frame clones only, minus some. Among around 52,000 clones, around 96% were seen once, and the ten largest hold approximately 0.077%. Input material: peripheral blood mononuclear cells (PBMCs). The receptors derive from a child younger than two.

On this clone itself: A junction end diverges from the germline sequence, so it may reflect a read error. This chain joins TRBV6-5 and TRBJ2-2; D possibly corresponds to TRBD1 (6 bases). The CDR3 covers 14 residues. CDR1 and CDR2 (germline): MNHEY, SVGAGI. The CDR3 loop reads CASSSQGPPGELFF. The CDR3 coding sequence is TGCGCCAGCAGTTCACAGGGCCCCCCCGGGGAGCTGTTTTTT.

This chain connects TRBV7-9 to TRBJ2-1, with 8 bases that match TRBD2. The J segment lost 7 bases and the V segment lost 5 bases, leaving 16 bases of the junction unmatched. Germline CDR1 and CDR2: SEHNR and FQNEAQ (reference sequence). This CDR3 comprises 17 residues. The CDR3 coding sequence is TGTGCCAGCAGCGCTTTCCCCCAGCGGGAGCTACCTAATGAGCAGTTCTTC. Protein: CASSAFPQRELPNEQFF.

The V gene is TRBV7-9, the J gene TRBJ2-7, with 10 bases matching TRBD2. V shed 5 bases, J shed 3 bases, and the junction held 7 bases outside the gene matches. CDR1 and CDR2 from the germline V gene are SEHNR and FQNEAQ (reference sequence). The CDR3 totals 15 residues. CDR3 DNA sequence: TGTGCCAGCAGCCCCGGGAGCGGGAGGGACTACGAGCAGTACTTC. The encoded protein is CASSPGSGRDYEQYF.

In this sample, this clone turned up once. The chain couples TRBV4-1 to TRBJ2-3; 12 positions agree with TRBD1. CDR3 size: 15 residues. The J segment lost 1 base and the V segment lost 4 bases, leaving 0 bases of the junction unmatched. Germline loops: CDR1 MGHRA, CDR2 YSYEKL. The DNA for the CDR3 is TGCGCCAGCAGCCGGGACAGGGGGCGCACAGATACGCAGTATTTT. The encoded protein is CASSRDRGRTDTQYF.

The chain has TRBV4-1 and TRBJ2-3; 11 nucleotides line up with TRBD2. Germline assignment: CDR1 MGHRA and CDR2 YSYEKL. The CDR3 covers 16 residues. After removal of 2 bases from V and 2 bases from J, the junction contained 3 bases not matched to a gene. CDR3 bases: TGCGCCAGCAGCCAACAACTAGCGGGAGACACAGATACGCAGTATTTT. Translated: CASSQQLAGDTDTQYF.

This rearrangement joins TRBV4-3 to TRBJ2-4, with TRBD2 matching over 10 bases. Germline-derived CDR1 and CDR2 are LGHNA and YSLEER. V lost 1 base, J lost 8 bases, and 14 bases stayed unmatched. There are 18 residues in the CDR3. The CDR3 region is CASSQVRSGTSVEHIQYF. CDR3 sequence (DNA): TGCGCCAGCAGCCAAGTCCGATCCGGGACTAGCGTAGAACACATTCAGTACTTC.

The chain combines TRBV2 with TRBJ2-1; D might be TRBD2 (5 bases). Trimming took 6 bases from V and 0 from J, leaving 15 bases between them. CDR3 length: 16 amino acids. Germline V lookup: CDR1 SNHLY, CDR2 FYNNEI. The DNA for the CDR3 is TGTGCCAGCAGGAGGAGTAGCGCATACTCCTACAATGAGCAGTTCTTC. Its protein product is CASRRSSAYSYNEQFF.

This clone was detected only once. The genes are TRBV12-5 and TRBJ2-7; 10 bases align to TRBD1. The germline V gene has CDR1 LGHNT and CDR2 FRNRAP. This CDR3 spans 14 amino acids. Trimming removed 6 bases from V and 3 bases from J; junction bases left unmatched: 5. The CDR3 DNA is TGTGCTAGTGGGCCGGGACAGGGGTTCTACGAGCAGTACTTC. It codes for CASGPGQGFYEQYF. The variable domain in full, completed from reference TRBV12-5 and TRBJ2-7, reads DARVTQTPRHKVTEMGQEVTMRCQPILGHNTVFWYRQTMMQGLELLAYFRNRAPLDDSGMPKDRFSAEMPDATLATLKIQPSEPRDSAVYFCASGPGQGFYEQYFGPGTRLTVT.

J is TRBJ2-3 and V is TRBV5-1, with D possibly matching TRBD1 (5 bases). Germline CDR1 and CDR2: SGHRS and YFSETQ. The CDR3 spans 18 residues. The germline V and J ends were trimmed by 0 bases and 4 bases, with 21 bases remaining between them. The CDR3: CASSLAGLPGVGADTQYF. Here the CDR3 DNA reads TGCGCCAGCAGCTTGGCCGGGCTACCTGGAGTAGGGGCAGATACGCAGTATTTT. Combining the CDR3 with reference TRBV5-1 and TRBJ2-3 gives the whole variable domain KAGVTQTPRYLIKTRGQQVTLSCSPISGHRSVSWYQQTPGQGLQFLFEYFSETQRNKGNFPGRFSGRQFSNSRSEMNVSTLELGDSALYLCASSLAGLPGVGADTQYFGPGTRLTVL.

The rearrangement links TRBV6-1 to TRBJ1-2; D gene unclear. CDR3 length: 9 amino acids. The germline V gene has CDR1 MNHNS and CDR2 SASEGT. Trimming cost V 8 bases and J 5 bases, with 3 bases left between them. The CDR3 coding sequence is TGTGCCAGCTCGTATGGCTACACCTTC. Protein sequence: CASSYGYTF.

The rearrangement links TRBV5-1 to TRBJ1-2; maybe TRBD1 (5 bases). CDR3 length equals 17 residues. V shed 0 bases and J shed 3 bases, with 18 bases lying between them. The V gene's germline CDR1 is SGHRS and CDR2 YFSETQ. CDR3 loop: CASSLGPGPLLDYGYTF. CDR3 DNA sequence: TGCGCCAGCAGCTTGGGACCGGGACCCCTCCTGGACTATGGCTACACCTTC.

This chain uses TRBV19 with TRBJ2-7; TRBD2 matches 8 bases. Germline lookup yields CDR1 LNHDA and CDR2 SQIVND (reference sequence). The CDR3 has 17 amino acids. V was clipped by 5 bases and J by 0 bases; unmatched bases: 12. The CDR3 spells CASSSHFSGASSYEQYF. The CDR3 nucleotides read TGTGCCAGTAGTTCCCACTTTAGCGGGGCAAGCTCCTACGAGCAGTACTTC.

The genes are TRBV16 and TRBJ2-7; D remains unclear. This CDR3 is 13 amino acids long. Trimming cost V 0 bases and J 0 bases, with 3 bases left between them. Germline CDR1 and CDR2: KGHSY and FQNENV. This chain's CDR3 is CASSQSSSYEQYF. The CDR3, as DNA: TGTGCCAGCAGCCAATCCAGCTCCTACGAGCAGTACTTC.

This rearrangement joins TRBV20-1 to TRBJ2-2; D call uncertain. The ends were cut back, 6 bases at V and 8 bases at J, with 10 bases in the middle. CDR3 length equals 11 residues. Germline CDR1 and CDR2: DFQATT and SNEGSKA (reference sequence). CDR3 sequence (DNA): TGCAGTGCAACAGCTTATGGGGAGCTGTTTTTT. Translating it yields CSATAYGELFF.

The chain recombines TRBV25-1 with TRBJ1-1; TRBD1 is a possible D gene (6 bases). V was shortened by 3 bases and J by 1 base, with 9 bases between the two germline ends. The CDR3 consists of 14 residues. Germline-derived CDR1 and CDR2 are MGHDK and SYGVNS. The CDR3, as DNA: TGTGCCAGCAGTGACCCGGGGGCGAACACTGAAGCTTTCTTT. It yields the protein CASSDPGANTEAFF.

The CDR3 DNA reads TGCGCCAGCAGCTTGGCCCCAGGGACTAGCGGGAGGGCCTACGAGCAGTACTTC. Residues: CASSLAPGTSGRAYEQYF. The rearrangement uses TRBV5-1 and TRBJ2-7, with 16 nucleotides matching TRBD2. V lost 0 bases and J lost 2; bases outside the gene matches: 5. The germline gives CDR1 SGHRS, CDR2 YFSETQ. This CDR3 contains 18 residues.

This clone was detected once. The rearrangement uses TRBV5-4 and TRBJ1-1; no reliable D call. Germline V gene data show CDR1 as SGHNT and CDR2 as YYREEE (reference sequence). The CDR3 is made up of 15 amino acids. V lost 0 bases and J lost 0, with 9 bases in between. DNA for the CDR3: TGTGCCAGCAGCTTGGGCAGGTCCATGAACACTGAAGCTTTCTTT. As protein: CASSLGRSMNTEAFF.

The chain carries TRBV9 and TRBJ2-2; possibly TRBD2 for D (6 bases). CDR1 and CDR2 from the germline V gene are SGDLS and YYNGEE. The V and J ends lost 3 bases and 1 base respectively, with 10 bases between them. This CDR3 has 15 amino acids. CDR3 in DNA: TGTGCCAGCAGCGCCACGACTAGGAACACCGGGGAGCTGTTTTTT. It specifies CASSATTRNTGELFF.

The chain combines TRBV9 with TRBJ2-3; D is uncertain. Trimming stripped 4 bases from V and 2 bases from J, with 14 bases between. CDR3 length: 15 amino acids. The germline CDR1 and CDR2 sequences are SGDLS and YYNGEE. The CDR3 protein is CASSPRGPNTDTQYF. In DNA form, the CDR3 reads TGTGCCAGCAGCCCGAGAGGTCCAAACACAGATACGCAGTATTTT.

The chain has TRBV4-1 and TRBJ1-1; TRBD1 is a possible D gene (5 bases). Germline values: CDR1 MGHRA, CDR2 YSYEKL. The CDR3 has 15 residues. Trimming stripped 0 bases from V and 0 bases from J, with 8 bases between. The CDR3 protein is CASSQDQGMNTEAFF. DNA of the CDR3: TGCGCCAGCAGCCAAGATCAGGGTATGAACACTGAAGCTTTCTTT.

This chain joins TRBV5-8 and TRBJ1-5; D not certain. CDR1 SGHTS and CDR2 YDEGEE come from the germline V gene. V lost 3 bases and J lost 2, with 6 bases in between. The CDR3 extends over 13 amino acids. The CDR3, as DNA: TGTGCCAGCAGCTACGGGGGCAATCAGCCCCAGCATTTT. This translates into CASSYGGNQPQHF.

This chain links TRBV28 with TRBJ1-5, with TRBD1 as a possible D gene (6 bases). From germline, CDR1 is MDHEN and CDR2 SYDVKM. CDR3 size: 17 residues. The V end lost 5 bases, the J end lost 0 bases, and 17 bases lay between the germline ends. In nucleotides, the CDR3 is TGTGCCAGCAGTCAACAGGGAAGAGGGTATAGCAATCAGCCCCAGCATTTT. It specifies CASSQQGRGYSNQPQHF.

The genes are TRBV18 and TRBJ2-1, with 7 bases identical to TRBD2. The ends lost 0 bases at V and 3 bases at J; junction bases unmatched: 2. Germline V gene lookup returns CDR1 KGHSH and CDR2 LQKENI. The CDR3 consists of 15 residues. For the CDR3, the DNA is TGTGCCAGCTCACCACCGGGACTACTCTACAATGAGCAGTTCTTC. Translation: CASSPPGLLYNEQFF.

V and J are TRBV12-2 and TRBJ2-7; TRBD1, the table's D call, was not compared with the DNA. TRBV12-2 corresponds to a pseudogene. There are 15 residues in the CDR3. CDR3 coding DNA: TGTGCAAGTCGCGCTCCCGGGACAGGGGGCTACGAGCAGTACTTC. Residues: CASRAPGTGGYEQYF.

In its sample, this clone was seen once. The chain combines TRBV5-5 with TRBJ2-7; possibly TRBD2 for D (5 bases). Germline-derived CDR1 and CDR2 are SGHKS and YYEKEE (reference sequence). CDR3 length equals 13 residues. Trimming cost V 5 bases and J 3 bases, with 12 bases left between them. CDR3 in amino acids: CASRELVGYEQYF. CDR3 nucleotides: TGTGCCAGCAGGGAACTAGTAGGCTACGAGCAGTACTTC.

V usage is TRBV6-1 and J usage is TRBJ1-1; D is ambiguous. The length of the CDR3 is 14 residues. Germline values: CDR1 MNHNS, CDR2 SASEGT. The V gene lost 6 bases and the J gene lost 0 bases, with 11 bases spanning the gap. The CDR3 region has the DNA TGTGCCAGCAGCGTCTGGACGTTGAACACTGAAGCTTTCTTT. It codes for CASSVWTLNTEAFF.